Below, 9 T cell receptor beta chains from the same sample are listed, as sequenced in a study of T cell responses to AZD1222 COVID-19 vaccine (dated by TCRdb to about 2021). This sample's time point label indicates: baseline before first vaccination. Libraries were constructed by the immunoSEQ multiplex PCR assay. As stored in TCRdb, this immuneACCESS dataset retains in-frame rearrangements with V and J assigned. A fraction of the clones does not appear; measured against another copy, unresolved V genes explain less than half of the discrepancy, and the remainder lacks a known reason. Here the sample has approximately 91,000 clones; 70% to 90% occur a single time. The ten largest clones represent 10% to 15% of the sample. Source: peripheral blood, taken on day 0 of AZD1222 vaccination. These receptor sequences come from an adult in good health.

The chain carries TRBV7-6 and TRBJ2-7, with 9 bases fitting TRBD2. Germline V gene sequence: CDR1 SGHVS, CDR2 FNYEAQ. This CDR3 spans 15 amino acids. Trimming took 5 bases from V and 6 from J; bases not matched to a gene: 11. The CDR3 DNA follows: TGTGCCAGCAGCCTTAGCGGGGGAGCTCCGGGCGAGCAGTACTTC. It specifies CASSLSGGAPGEQYF.

V and J are TRBV4-2 and TRBJ2-2, with D perhaps matching TRBD2 (6 bases). The CDR3 runs to 16 residues. Germline-derived CDR1 and CDR2 are LGHNA and YNFKEQ. V lost 3 bases and J lost 0, with 11 bases in between. The CDR3 sequence: CASSQTRVSNTGELFF. The CDR3 nucleotides are TGTGCCAGCAGCCAGACTAGGGTTTCGAACACCGGGGAGCTGTTTTTT.

The chain employs TRBV6-5 and TRBJ2-7; TRBD2 matches 8 bases. The CDR3 is made up of 15 amino acids. V dropped 7 bases and J dropped 2; count of bases not matched to a gene: 10. Per the germline V gene, CDR1 is MNHEY and CDR2 is SVGAGI. The DNA for the CDR3 is TGTGCCAGCACCAAGGAGCGGGGGTGGGCCTACGAGCAGTACTTC. Its translation is CASTKERGWAYEQYF.

This clone was seen more than once but under ten times. CDR3 DNA sequence: TGTGCCAGCAGCCATCACCCCAAAGCGGAAGGTGCGACCCTCCACTTT. This encodes CASSHHPKAEGATLHF. The J gene is TRBJ1-6, the V gene TRBV3-1 (or the pseudogene TRBV3-2); D gene unclear. V was pared by 3 bases and J by 14 bases, with 23 bases between. Germline V gene sequence: CDR1 LGHDT, CDR2 YNNKEL (reference sequence). The CDR3 extends over 16 amino acids.

This clone has only one observation. This CDR3 reads CATNRDPTYEQYF. The CDR3 bases are TGTGCCACCAACCGGGACCCAACCTACGAGCAGTACTTC. This chain uses TRBV6-5 with TRBJ2-7; the D call may be TRBD1 or TRBD2 (5 bases each). Germline assignment: CDR1 MNHEY and CDR2 SVGAGI. The V end was cut by 10 bases, the J end by 2 bases, with 15 bases between. There are 13 residues in the CDR3.

V and J are TRBV20-1 and TRBJ1-5; D is perhaps TRBD1 (5 bases). The CDR3 extends over 13 amino acids. V shed 3 bases and J shed 7 bases, with 13 bases lying between them. The germline CDR1 and CDR2 sequences are DFQATT and SNEGSKA (reference sequence). CDR3 coding DNA: TGCAGTGCTAGTTCCCAGGGCGGACAGCCCCAGCATTTT. Residues: CSASSQGGQPQHF.

The chain couples TRBV3-1 (or the pseudogene TRBV3-2) to TRBJ1-2; weak D call: TRBD1 (6 bases). Trimming shortened V by 1 base and J by 8 bases, and 23 bases separated the two germline ends. The CDR3 loop spans 17 amino acids. Germline V gives CDR1 LGHDT, CDR2 YNNKEL (reference sequence). In nucleotides, the CDR3 is TGTGCCAGCAGCCAAGCGGGGGAATCCAGGGGCAGGGACGGCTACACCTTC. This sequence encodes CASSQAGESRGRDGYTF.

This rearrangement joins TRBV6-5 to TRBJ1-3; 7 bases are a match to TRBD1. The CDR3 runs to 15 residues. The germline V gene encodes CDR1 MNHEY and CDR2 SVGAGI. V was clipped by 2 bases and J by 1 base; unmatched bases: 2. CDR3 bases: TGTGCCAGCAGTTACGGCAGGGGGTCTGGAAACACCATATATTTT. Protein: CASSYGRGSGNTIYF.

The V call is TRBV6-5, the J call TRBJ1-1; the D is unclear. The CDR3 runs to 12 residues. From germline, CDR1 is MNHEY and CDR2 SVGAGI. Trimming removed 2 bases at V and 7 bases at J, with 8 bases between. The CDR3 sequence: CASSYPDGEAFF. The CDR3 coding sequence is TGTGCCAGCAGTTACCCGGACGGTGAAGCTTTCTTT.